Listed here are 31 T cell receptor beta chains from one sample, sequenced in a study of CD8+CD57+ T cells in acquired aplastic anemia. Profiling of TCR beta VDJ combinations and CDR3 sequences used genomic DNA as template. TCRdb recomputed calls from the reads with MiXCR, one row per CDR3 protein. The sample holds about 160,000 distinct CDR3 sequences; 70% to 80% are singletons and the top ten take 40% to 60%. Patients picked for sequencing had shown CD8+CD57+ cell expansion detected by flow cytometry. Sequenced material: sorted CD4+, CD8+, or CD8+CD57+ T cells (not recorded which) from PBMCs. The receptors come from a human donor with aplastic anemia.

This rearrangement joins TRBV24-1 to TRBJ2-5; 9 nucleotides agree with TRBD1. V lost 9 bases to trimming and J lost 5 bases; unmatched junction nucleotides: 0. CDR1 is KGHDR, CDR2 SFDVKD, per germline. This CDR3 is built from 11 residues. The CDR3 nucleotides are TGTGCCACCGGACAGGGGGAGACCCAGTACTTC. This encodes CATGQGETQYF.

The chain employs TRBV5-5 and TRBJ1-2; 9 nucleotides agree with TRBD1. Germline-derived CDR1 and CDR2 are SGHKS and YYEKEE (reference sequence). The J segment lost 8 bases and the V segment lost 3 bases, leaving 2 bases of the junction unmatched. The CDR3 sequence is 12 residues long. The CDR3 loop is CASSWDRAGYTF. Written as DNA, the CDR3 is TGTGCCAGCAGCTGGGACAGGGCCGGCTACACCTTC. The full variable domain, its missing parts supplied by reference TRBV5-5 and TRBJ1-2, is DAGVTQSPTHLIKTRGQQVTLRCSPISGHKSVSWYQQVLGQGPQFIFQYYEKEERGRGNFPDRFSARQFPNYSSELNVNALLLGDSALYLCASSWDRAGYTFGSGTRLTVV.

This chain uses TRBV19 with TRBJ2-5; perhaps TRBD1 as D (6 bases). V was clipped by 5 bases and J by 4 bases, with 17 bases between them. The CDR3 runs 15 residues. Germline lookup yields CDR1 LNHDA and CDR2 SQIVND (reference sequence). The CDR3 region is CASSFTGSVGETQYF. The CDR3 region has the DNA TGTGCCAGTAGTTTCACAGGGTCGGTAGGAGAGACCCAGTACTTC.

The V gene is TRBV7-4, the J gene TRBJ2-5; TRBD2 might be the D (7 bases). Trimming stripped 6 bases from V and 5 bases from J, with 25 bases between. This CDR3 contains 17 residues. Looked up from germline, CDR1 is SGHVT and CDR2 is SQSDAQ. The CDR3 DNA reads as TGTGCCAGCAGATACCGGGACTCCCGGGGGGCCCAGGAGACCCAGTACTTC. This gives the protein CASRYRDSRGAQETQYF.

The chain joins TRBV24-1 to TRBJ2-5, with D possibly matching TRBD1 (6 bases). Germline CDR1 KGHDR, CDR2 SFDVKD. CDR3 length: 15 residues. Trimming removed 2 bases from V and 0 bases from J, with 9 bases in between. The CDR3: CATSDSRTDQETQYF. DNA for the CDR3: TGTGCCACCAGTGATTCTAGGACAGACCAAGAGACCCAGTACTTC.

This clonotype was picked up a small number of times. The V call is TRBV19, the J call TRBJ2-5; no clear D gene. Trimming took 3 bases from V and 0 from J, leaving 8 bases between them. Germline-derived CDR1 and CDR2 are LNHDA and SQIVND (reference sequence). This CDR3 contains 14 residues. The CDR3 reads CASSIGTDQETQYF. DNA for the CDR3: TGTGCCAGTAGTATCGGAACCGACCAAGAGACCCAGTACTTC.

This clonotype was observed a few times. This chain links TRBV5-1 with TRBJ2-5; D gene uncertain. The CDR3 has 15 amino acids. Looked up from germline, CDR1 is SGHRS and CDR2 is YFSETQ. Trimming shortened V by 0 bases and J by 5 bases, and 14 bases separated the two germline ends. CDR3 protein: CASSLELMGEETQYF. CDR3 nucleotide sequence: TGCGCCAGCAGCTTGGAACTAATGGGTGAGGAGACCCAGTACTTC.

V usage is TRBV24-1 and J usage is TRBJ2-1; the D gene is possibly TRBD2 (5 bases). The CDR3 is made up of 16 amino acids. The V gene lost 4 bases and the J gene lost 6 bases, with 18 bases spanning the gap. CDR1 KGHDR and CDR2 SFDVKD come from the germline V gene. CDR3 DNA: TGTGCCACCAGTGACCCCCTCCGACGGGATGGCAATGAGCAGTTCTTC. As protein: CATSDPLRRDGNEQFF.

As DNA, the CDR3 is TGTGCCAGCATGGGACAGGGAAACACAGATACGCAGTATTTT. This translates into CASMGQGNTDTQYF. J is TRBJ2-3 and V is TRBV12-3 or TRBV12-4, with 9 bases fitting TRBD1. This CDR3 comprises 14 residues. V shed 7 bases, J shed 2 bases, and the junction held 4 bases outside the gene matches.

The V call is TRBV20-1, the J call TRBJ1-2, with a tentative D call TRBD1 (5 bases). Germline V CDR1 and CDR2: DFQATT, SNEGSKA (reference sequence). The V end was cut by 4 bases, the J end by 5 bases, with 14 bases between. The CDR3 extends over 13 amino acids. The CDR3 reads CSAIEEWGYGYTF. The CDR3 DNA follows: TGCAGTGCTATTGAGGAATGGGGGTATGGCTACACCTTC.

This chain connects TRBV19 to TRBJ2-7; D is unresolved. This CDR3 is 13 amino acids long. Germline lookup yields CDR1 LNHDA and CDR2 SQIVND (reference sequence). Between the trimmed V and J ends, which lost 1 base and 5 bases, there was a span of 9 bases. CDR3 coding DNA: TGTGCCAGTAGTATAGGGAAGGGCAACGAGCAGTACTTC. This sequence encodes CASSIGKGNEQYF.

V is TRBV5-4 and J is TRBJ1-1; D not certain. The CDR3 totals 14 residues. Per the germline V gene, CDR1 is SGHNT and CDR2 is YYREEE (reference sequence). V was shortened by 3 bases and J by 1 base, with 10 bases between the two germline ends. The CDR3 spells CASSSRDGNTEAFF. DNA for the CDR3: TGTGCCAGCAGCTCGAGGGATGGGAACACTGAAGCTTTCTTT.

The rearrangement joins TRBV5-6 to TRBJ1-2; D is unclear. The CDR3 sequence is 13 residues long. Germline V gene lookup returns CDR1 SGHDT and CDR2 YYEEEE. Trimming took 0 bases from V and 2 from J, leaving 5 bases between them. As DNA, the CDR3 is TGTGCCAGCAGCTTGGCGAAAAACTATGGCTACACCTTC. Encoded protein: CASSLAKNYGYTF.

V is TRBV20-1 and J is TRBJ2-2; unclear D gene. Deletions cut 5 bases from V and 1 base from J, with 11 bases between. This CDR3 has 14 amino acids. CDR1 and CDR2 (germline): DFQATT, SNEGSKA (reference sequence). The CDR3 sequence: CSAPSRQNTGELFF. The CDR3, as DNA: TGCAGTGCTCCCAGTCGTCAGAACACCGGGGAGCTGTTTTTT.

This chain links TRBV20-1 with TRBJ2-7; 9 bases match TRBD2. Germline CDR1 and CDR2: DFQATT and SNEGSKA (reference sequence). The J segment lost 1 base and the V segment lost 2 bases, leaving 0 bases of the junction unmatched. The CDR3 is 13 residues long. CDR3 bases: TGCAGTGCTAGACTAGCGGGGTCCTACGAGCAGTACTTC. Its translation: CSARLAGSYEQYF.

The chain combines TRBV7-2 with TRBJ2-1; 7 bases match TRBD2. Losses at the gene ends were 5 bases for V and 9 bases for J; bases not matched to a gene: 10. The CDR3 is made up of 14 amino acids. Germline V gene lookup returns CDR1 SGHTA and CDR2 FQGNSA. CDR3 loop: CASSPPRRETEQFF. CDR3 DNA sequence: TGTGCCAGCAGCCCCCCGCGGCGGGAGACTGAGCAGTTCTTC.

The chain is built from TRBV20-1 and TRBJ1-4; D call uncertain. CDR1 and CDR2 (germline): DFQATT, SNEGSKA (reference sequence). The CDR3 length is 14 residues. The V gene lost 6 bases and the J gene lost 7 bases, with 18 bases spanning the gap. CDR3: CSAEALVEAEKLFF. CDR3 in DNA: TGCAGTGCCGAGGCCCTAGTAGAGGCTGAAAAACTGTTTTTT.

The rearrangement uses TRBV7-3 and TRBJ1-6; 8 bases map to TRBD1. The germline V gene has CDR1 SGHTA and CDR2 FQGTGA. With 2 bases clipped from V and 13 bases from J, the junction kept 10 bases outside the gene matches. The CDR3 contains 15 residues. CDR3 DNA: TGTGCCAGCAGCTTAGCCGGCGGACAGGGCCATCCCCTCCACTTT. This encodes CASSLAGGQGHPLHF.

This chain uses TRBV27 with TRBJ2-1; D ambiguous. The CDR3 totals 14 residues. Trimming removed 5 bases from V and 2 bases from J, with 10 bases in between. Germline assignment: CDR1 MNHEY and CDR2 SMNVEV (reference sequence). The CDR3 sequence: CASSRKATYNEQFF. Here the CDR3 DNA reads TGTGCCAGCAGTCGGAAGGCCACCTACAATGAGCAGTTCTTC.

The J gene is TRBJ2-3, the V gene TRBV4-3; 7 nucleotides line up with TRBD1. This CDR3 is 15 amino acids long. J gave up 0 bases and V 7 bases, and 7 bases lay outside the gene matches. CDR1 is LGHNA, CDR2 YSLEER, per germline. CDR3 DNA: TGCGCCAGCACTCTGACAGGGACAAGCACAGATACGCAGTATTTT. Encoded protein: CASTLTGTSTDTQYF.

This chain connects TRBV9 to TRBJ2-2; D unclear. This CDR3 is built from 14 residues. CDR1 is SGDLS and CDR2 is YYNGEE in the germline V gene. Trimming took 0 bases from V and 1 from J, leaving 4 bases between them. CDR3 region: CASSVAQNTGELFF. CDR3 coding DNA: TGTGCCAGCAGCGTAGCTCAGAACACCGGGGAGCTGTTTTTT.

CDR3 sequence: CAISAGLAGLETQYF. The CDR3 nucleotides read TGTGCCATCAGCGCCGGGCTAGCGGGACTAGAGACCCAGTACTTC. The chain uses TRBV10-3 and TRBJ2-5; 9 positions agree with TRBD2. V was clipped by 6 bases and J by 4 bases; unmatched bases: 9. This CDR3 region has 15 residues. Germline V lookup: CDR1 ENHRY, CDR2 SYGVKD.

This sequence joins TRBV19 and TRBJ2-7; 7 bases fit TRBD2. After removal of 5 bases from V and 3 bases from J, the junction contained 7 bases not matched to a gene. In germline, CDR1 is LNHDA, CDR2 SQIVND (reference sequence). The CDR3 extends over 14 amino acids. This CDR3 reads CASSGTTSVYEQYF. The CDR3 DNA sequence: TGTGCCAGTAGTGGGACTACCTCCGTCTACGAGCAGTACTTC.

V and J are TRBV6-6 and TRBJ1-1; no clear D gene. CDR3 length equals 12 residues. Trimming stripped 2 bases from V and 7 bases from J, with 8 bases between. Germline V gene sequence: CDR1 MNHNY, CDR2 SVGAGI (reference sequence). The CDR3 loop is CASSYPINEAFF. DNA for the CDR3: TGTGCCAGCAGTTACCCAATAAATGAAGCTTTCTTT.

This chain joins TRBV29-1 and TRBJ2-7; unclear D gene. This CDR3 has 10 residues. V lost 0 bases and J 3 bases, leaving 0 bases between the germline ends. Per germline, CDR1 SQVTM and CDR2 ANQGSEA. This CDR3 is CSVEDYEQYF. The CDR3 region has the DNA TGCAGCGTTGAAGACTACGAGCAGTACTTC.

The chain combines TRBV9 with TRBJ1-1; D ambiguous. The germline V and J ends were trimmed by 0 bases and 1 base, with 7 bases remaining between them. The CDR3 has 14 amino acids. Per the germline V gene, CDR1 is SGDLS and CDR2 is YYNGEE. Here the CDR3 DNA reads TGTGCCAGCAGCGTAGGGGCTTCGAACACTGAAGCTTTCTTT. Its translation is CASSVGASNTEAFF.

V usage is TRBV6-5 and J usage is TRBJ1-2; possibly TRBD1 for D (5 bases). CDR1 is MNHEY and CDR2 is SVGAGI in the germline V gene. The length of the CDR3 is 14 residues. The germline V and J ends were trimmed by 6 bases and 2 bases, with 13 bases remaining between them. This CDR3 reads CASSVREANYGYTF. For the CDR3, the DNA is TGTGCCAGCAGCGTCAGGGAAGCAAACTATGGCTACACCTTC.

The V call is TRBV7-2, the J call TRBJ2-5; maybe TRBD1 (6 bases). CDR3 length equals 15 residues. The germline V and J ends were trimmed by 4 bases and 1 base, with 13 bases remaining between them. CDR1 SGHTA and CDR2 FQGNSA come from the germline V gene. In DNA, the CDR3 is TGTGCCAGCAGCTCACAAAGGACAGTCCAAGAGACCCAGTACTTC. Residues: CASSSQRTVQETQYF.

The CDR3 loop is CASSFEGTQYF. The CDR3 bases are TGTGCCAGCAGTTTTGAAGGTACGCAGTATTTT. The V gene is TRBV2, the J gene TRBJ2-3; no clear D. Trimming cost V 5 bases and J 8 bases, with 8 bases left between them. Germline loops: CDR1 SNHLY, CDR2 FYNNEI. The CDR3 runs 11 residues.

V and J are TRBV2 and TRBJ2-7, with TRBD1 matching 7 bases. There are 15 residues in the CDR3. CDR1 and CDR2 from the germline V gene are SNHLY and FYNNEI. V was pared by 2 bases and J by 0 bases, with 4 bases of the junction left unmatched. CDR3 loop: CASSELGQSSYEQYF. CDR3 DNA sequence: TGTGCCAGCAGTGAACTGGGACAGAGCTCCTACGAGCAGTACTTC.

V usage is TRBV9 and J usage is TRBJ2-2; no clear D gene. Trimming pared 2 bases from V and 4 bases from J, leaving 6 bases between. This CDR3 contains 13 residues. The germline V gene has CDR1 SGDLS and CDR2 YYNGEE. As DNA, the CDR3 is TGTGCCAGCAGCGTTAGTGGCACCGGGGAGCTGTTTTTT. Its protein is CASSVSGTGELFF.